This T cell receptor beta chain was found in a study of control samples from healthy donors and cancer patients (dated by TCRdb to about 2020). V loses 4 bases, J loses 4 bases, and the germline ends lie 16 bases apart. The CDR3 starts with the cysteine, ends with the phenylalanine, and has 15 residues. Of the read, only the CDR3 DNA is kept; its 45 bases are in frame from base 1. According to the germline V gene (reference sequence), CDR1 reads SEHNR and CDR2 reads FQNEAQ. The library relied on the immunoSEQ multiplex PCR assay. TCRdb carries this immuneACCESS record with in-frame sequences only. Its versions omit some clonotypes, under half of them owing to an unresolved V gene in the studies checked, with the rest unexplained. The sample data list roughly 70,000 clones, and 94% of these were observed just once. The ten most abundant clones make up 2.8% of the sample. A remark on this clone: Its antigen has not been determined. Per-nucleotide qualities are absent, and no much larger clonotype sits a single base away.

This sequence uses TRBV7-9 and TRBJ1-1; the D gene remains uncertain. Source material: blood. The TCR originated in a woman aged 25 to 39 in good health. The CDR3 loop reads CASSSTLERSTEAFF. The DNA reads TGTGCCAGCAGCTCCACCCTTGAGCGGTCCACTGAAGCTTTCTTT.